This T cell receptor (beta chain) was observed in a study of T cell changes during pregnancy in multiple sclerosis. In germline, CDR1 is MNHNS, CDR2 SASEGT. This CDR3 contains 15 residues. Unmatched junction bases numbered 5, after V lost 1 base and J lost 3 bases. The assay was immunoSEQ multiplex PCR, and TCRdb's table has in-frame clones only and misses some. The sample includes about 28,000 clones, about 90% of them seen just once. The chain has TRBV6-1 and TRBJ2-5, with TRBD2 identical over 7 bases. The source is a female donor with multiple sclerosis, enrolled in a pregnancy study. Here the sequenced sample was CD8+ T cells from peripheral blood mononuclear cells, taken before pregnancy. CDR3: CASSEEGLAEETQYF. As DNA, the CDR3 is TGTGCCAGCAGTGAAGAGGGGCTAGCGGAAGAGACCCAGTACTTC.